These 3 T cell receptor beta chains share one sample of origin, sequenced in a study of CXCR3-negative and CXCR3-positive naive CD8 T cells. Points from the study as a whole: The study found more hydrophobic TRB CDR3s in CXCR3-positive naive cells than in CXCR3-negative naive cells.

All TRB cDNA libraries came from 5' RACE performed with UMI labels. TCRdb re-analyzed the 5' RACE reads; it lists each CDR3 protein once, without DNA. The sample includes around 60,000 distinct CDR3 sequences. Their antigens remain unidentified. Input material: naive CXCR3+ CD8+ T cells from blood. Subset specified: CD45RO-CCR7+CD27+CD95- naive CD8+ T cells expressing CXCR3 (TNR3+). Receptor source: a human donor in good health. Some clones in this sample may be carry-over from other donors' samples.

The chain uses TRBV4-3 and TRBJ2-7. Germline CDR1 and CDR2: LGHNA and YSLEER. The CDR3 sequence is 16 residues long. CDR3: CASSQEPTPYSYEQYF.

The CDR3 region is CASILAGGHEQYF. The chain links TRBV12-3 or TRBV12-4 to TRBJ2-7; there is no DNA to check the TCRdb D call of TRBD1. CDR3 length: 13 amino acids.

The chain carries TRBV12-3 or TRBV12-4 and TRBJ2-1; the TCRdb call, TRBD2, lacks DNA for checking. The CDR3 extends over 20 amino acids. The CDR3 here is CASPPPGLAGDLSSYNEQFF.